The 7 T cell receptor beta chains below were found in one sample sequenced in a study of blood T cell repertoires in COVID-19 (TCRdb year 2020). The library was generated by the immunoSEQ multiplex PCR assay. TCRdb holds this immuneACCESS table with in-frame rearrangements only. Some clones are missing; in checked studies, unresolved V genes explain under half, and the rest has no known cause. In this sample the table shows over 100,000 clones, 85% of which occur a single time. The top ten hold under 13% of the sample. Source material: peripheral blood. Receptors were obtained from a man aged 80 or over with acute or convalescent COVID-19.

The count of this clone is one. The V gene is TRBV12-3 or TRBV12-4, the J gene TRBJ1-2; TRBD1 aligns across 7 bases. The CDR3 loop spans 13 amino acids. V was pared by 6 bases and J by 7 bases, with 8 bases of the junction left unmatched. DNA of the CDR3: TGTGCCAGCAGCCCCGACAGGGAGCGTGGCTACACCTTC. Amino acids: CASSPDRERGYTF.

This rearrangement joins TRBV2 to TRBJ1-5; D gene uncertain. Germline-derived CDR1 and CDR2 are SNHLY and FYNNEI. Trimming left V 8 bases short and J 0 bases short, with 14 bases between. CDR3 length: 15 amino acids. The CDR3 DNA sequence: TGTGCCAGCGCCCGGGAAGAGGCTAGCAATCAGCCCCAGCATTTT. Protein: CASAREEASNQPQHF.

The rearrangement uses TRBV5-6 and TRBJ1-5, with a possible D match to TRBD1 (5 bases). From germline, CDR1 is SGHDT and CDR2 YYEEEE. V gave up 4 bases and J gave up 0 bases, with 11 bases separating them. CDR3 size: 15 residues. The CDR3 bases are TGTGCCAGCAGCCGTGGGGCAGCTAGCAATCAGCCCCAGCATTTT. It is translated as CASSRGAASNQPQHF. Variable domain in full (rest from reference TRBV5-6 and TRBJ1-5): DAGVTQSPTHLIKTRGQQVTLRCSPKSGHDTVSWYQQALGQGPQFIFQYYEEEERQRGNFPDRFSGHQFPNYSSELNVNALLLGDSALYLCASSRGAASNQPQHFGDGTRLSIL.

The chain links TRBV28 to TRBJ2-7; 7 positions match TRBD1. This CDR3 comprises 14 residues. The V gene's germline CDR1 is MDHEN and CDR2 SYDVKM. V gave up 6 bases and J gave up 2 bases; unmatched junction bases: 7. The CDR3 DNA follows: TGTGCCAGCAGCCTTGACAGGGCAACCTACGAGCAGTACTTC. It codes for CASSLDRATYEQYF.

This clone is a singleton in its sample. This specimen includes other DNA sequences encoding the same CDR3. The chain employs TRBV7-8 and TRBJ2-1, with unresolved D. The CDR3 is 11 residues long. Germline loops: CDR1 SGHVS, CDR2 FQNEAQ. V was trimmed by 3 bases and J by 7 bases, leaving 4 bases between them. The CDR3 loop is CASSLANEQFF. DNA for the CDR3: TGTGCCAGCAGCTTGGCAAATGAGCAGTTCTTC. The variable domain in full, completed from reference TRBV7-8 and TRBJ2-1, reads GAGVSQSPRYKVAKRGQDVALRCDPISGHVSLFWYQQALGQGPEFLTYFQNEAQLDKSGLPSDRFFAERPEGSVSTLKIQRTQQEDSAVYLCASSLANEQFFGPGTRLTVL.

This clone is medium-sized in the sample. The chain carries TRBV19 and TRBJ1-5; 7 bases are a match to TRBD1. Trimming removed 1 base from V and 4 bases from J; junction bases left unmatched: 7. The length of the CDR3 is 16 residues. The V gene's germline CDR1 is LNHDA and CDR2 SQIVND (reference sequence). The CDR3 is CASSIGMSGQNQPQHF. The CDR3 DNA is TGTGCCAGTAGTATAGGGATGTCGGGACAGAATCAGCCCCAGCATTTT.

The V call is TRBV24-1, the J call TRBJ1-2; no definite D call. This CDR3 is built from 13 residues. Trimming took 4 bases from V and 6 from J, leaving 11 bases between them. Per the germline V gene, CDR1 is KGHDR and CDR2 is SFDVKD. The CDR3 reads CATSDPQLDGYTF. CDR3 in DNA: TGTGCCACCAGTGACCCTCAATTAGATGGCTACACCTTC.